This T cell receptor beta chain is drawn from a study of blood T cell repertoires in COVID-19. Looking at the study overall: Sites in the United States, Italy and Spain provided acute and convalescent COVID-19 samples. Sources were T cells, B-cell-depleted T cells, or PBMCs; the material itself was cDNA or gDNA.

J was trimmed by 9 bases and V by 6 bases; bases with no gene match: 4. Germline V CDR1 and CDR2: SNHLY, FYNNEI. The CDR3 runs 13 residues. Original processing notes: Estimates of nucleated cell counts were drawn from the amplification of reference gene primers. Sequencing was performed with immunoSEQ multiplex PCR; in TCRdb, only in-frame clones are kept and a portion is missing. That table furnishes V, J and clone size, whereas the DNA furnished D and trimming. The sample holds over 85,000 clones, roughly nine tenths seen once. The chain is built from TRBV2 and TRBJ2-1; 11 bases line up with TRBD1. The specimen was peripheral blood. The receptor was isolated from a man in his 70s with acute or convalescent COVID-19. CDR3 amino acids: CASSRDRGGEQFF. The CDR3 coding sequence is TGTGCCAGCAGCCGGGACAGGGGGGGTGAGCAGTTCTTC.